The source of this T cell receptor (beta chain) is a study of cytomegalovirus exposure and HLA in healthy donors (dated by TCRdb to 2016 to 2017). Study-level background: An earlier analysis of several hundred of the donors reported 250 to 300 Gb of sequence data and 117 million unique TCR beta sequences from about 179 million T cells. An early release covering some 640 HLA-typed donors comprised approximately 300 gigabases of sequencing data and tens of millions of unique TCR sequences. The genetic ancestry cluster associated with self-reported Caucasian donors included 70% to 85% of the 350 to 500 genotyped donors. The study aimed to test whether cataloging public T cell receptors could reveal signatures of past pathogen exposure. The T cell repertoires of 666 subjects were profiled by immunosequencing and related to cytomegalovirus serostatus. In addition to the first cohort of 666 subjects, a separate validation cohort of 120 different subjects was used. To predict cytomegalovirus infection status, the study brought together high-throughput TCR immunosequencing, statistical association of individual TCRs with disease status, and machine learning. To study patterns of TCR occurrence, a later analysis re-analyzed previously published TCR beta repertoires from 600 to 750 donors and added high-resolution HLA genotyping. Rather than drawing on any new phenotypic data, the later analysis identified candidate immune exposures from TCR beta sequences and the way those sequences occurred across donors. An earlier analysis of roughly 600 of the donors used high-throughput TCR beta sequencing to judge whether each TCR beta V gene segment behaved as functional or pseudogenic. Alongside the repertoire data, information on donor age, sex, ethnicity and CMV serostatus was compiled. A later genetic analysis took genome-wide SNP genotypes for about three fifths of the roughly 670 donors and used that subset as a discovery cohort. All discovery cohort repertoires had been generated on a single sequencing platform. Both class I and class II loci were covered by HLA typing, at four-digit resolution. The number of donors typed differed by locus, with roughly 620-630 for A, B, C, DRB1 and DQB1, about 500 for DQA1, over 600 for DPA1, and roughly 450 for DPB1. About five DR-DQ haplotypes were handled as single units for association and clustering because linkage in the cohort was strong. Among about 400 genotyped donors of the cohort, an average of about 240,000 unique TCR beta nucleotide sequences was sequenced per donor, of which 15% to 20% were non-productive. What the study reported, not specific to this receptor: Because counts were too low, roughly 17 rarely observed V segments, including chromosome 9 orphons, were left out of the earlier analysis of approximately 580 of the donors. According to the authors, the approach could potentially be generalized to other disease states and immunological phenotypes. A cluster of highly shared sequence variants was judged likely to be a technical artifact of the sequencing pipeline. In the study, some 160 TCR beta chains were listed as associated with cytomegalovirus. A few of the identified cytomegalovirus-associated TCR beta chains were confirmed in vitro to be specific for cytomegalovirus antigens. In an earlier analysis of 450 to 750 of the donors, most TCR beta V segments appeared in productive rearrangements about 87% or about 30% of the time, broadly matching IMGT annotations. The classifier was reported to diagnose cytomegalovirus status with high specificity and sensitivity in both the original and validation cohorts. According to a later analysis, TCR association rates differed among HLA loci, with DRB1 alleles showing the most associated TCRs and HLA-C alleles showing the fewest. Correlated functional status among segregating V segments might reflect linkage disequilibrium, but an unknown experimental factor could not be ruled out. A later analysis found that HLA-associated TCR beta chains were more clonally expanded and had lower generation probabilities than equally common non-associated chains. CMV serostatus was the only immune exposure information available for the cohort. In a later analysis, several top co-occurrence clusters were reported to appear linked to parvovirus B19, influenza, CMV and Epstein-Barr virus. In a later genetic analysis, a missense DCLRE1C variant was associated with V-gene and J-gene trimming of TCR beta chains, and the association was replicated in an independent cohort. Presence/absence analyses assumed roughly uniform sequencing depth across donors, an assumption that may not hold. A further reported finding was that TCR beta sequences accurately predicted the HLA-A and HLA-B alleles for most subjects in the first cohort. Most TCR sequences were observed very rarely across donors, whereas some public TCRs were present in many individuals. Some IMGT-functional V segments, including TRBV6-2 and TRBV6-3, could not be distinguished by the 87-base-pair reads and were therefore excluded. When HLA alleles, especially DR and DQ, strongly co-occurred, attributing TCR associations to individual alleles was difficult. Most CMV-associated TCR beta chains appeared to be HLA-restricted in a later analysis, and the HLA associations seemed to be driven largely by CMV exposure. Because some donors lacked HLA typing at each locus, the association tests relied only on the typed subset. Specific HLA alleles were associated with 16,951 TCR beta sequences at a false discovery rate of 0.05 in a later analysis. In a later genetic analysis, fewer N-insertions in productive TCRs were reported among donors in an Asian-associated ancestry cluster than the approximately 630-donor mean. In this cohort, only TCR beta chains were sequenced, and detectable features were limited by the absence of alpha or paired-chain data.

CDR1 and CDR2 were assigned from the germline V gene (reference sequence) as SEHNR and FQNEAQ. Including cysteine and phenylalanine, the CDR3 has 16 amino acids. This entry keeps only the CDR3 DNA: 48 bases, framed from base 1. Trimming leaves V shorter by 4 bases and J shorter by 8 bases, with the junction holding 7 bases beyond the gene matches. The cohort comprised 550 to 700 healthy bone marrow donors. At the time of sampling, all cohort members were nominally healthy, though unrecorded immune exposures were likely present. CMV serostatus was positive for 289 and negative for about 50% of the roughly 700 cohort members, and was not recorded for this donor. Every donor gave a peripheral blood sample, and the peripheral blood mononuclear cells from that sample were used for TCR beta sequencing. The Qiagen DNeasy Blood Extraction Kit was used to extract genomic DNA from the blood cell samples. The count of this clone is one. It lacks a known antigen. Base-call qualities are not available, and no considerably larger clone is one nucleotide away.

Library prep was done by the immunoSEQ multiplex PCR assay. For the multiplex PCR, a mixture combining 60 forward primers for TCR Vbeta segments and 13 reverse primers for TCR Jbeta segments was used. Amplification of the CDR3 region of rearranged TCR beta genes was performed with a multiplex PCR assay on genomic DNA. On the Illumina HiSeq System, the amplified TCR beta libraries were sequenced as 87-base-pair reads. For the original study's pipeline: Across the 700 or so repertoires, a later analysis counted roughly 84 million unique TCR beta chains, about 10 million of which were shared by at least two donors. Raw reads were error-corrected and collapsed into unique sequences with a nearest-neighbor algorithm that merged closely related sequences to remove PCR and sequencing errors. CDR3 sequences were aligned to IMGT reference sequences to assign V, D and J gene segments. For a sequence to be retained, at least a six-nucleotide match to both a V gene segment and a J gene segment was required. A rearrangement counted as productive if the CDR3 had no stop codons and remained in frame with V and J, and every other rearrangement counted as non-productive. CDR3 was defined by IMGT convention, running from the second conserved V-encoded cysteine to the conserved J-encoded phenylalanine. The earlier analysis of about 530 of the donors excluded any sequence lacking an unambiguous match to a single V gene segment. An earlier analysis of some 610 of the donors called V segments functional above 56.7% productive rearrangements and segregating when the between-donor standard deviation exceeded 5%. A statistical classification framework was built for diagnosing cytomegalovirus status from the catalog of TCR beta chain sequences. A later analysis assigned V and J genes by comparing TCR nucleotide sequences with IMGT/GENE-DB human TR gene sequences. Using the TCRdist pipeline, a later analysis assigned CDR3 sequences along with most-parsimonious VDJ recombination scenarios. In a later analysis, every TCR beta chain was defined by the combination of its CDR3 amino acid sequence and its V-gene family, and reads without a unique V-gene family were dropped. As a way to deal with suspected cross-contamination and a sequencing artifact, a later analysis dropped approximately 590 nucleotide sequences that were highly shared and had low generation probability. A later analysis calculated a clonal expansion index for each public chain from normalized within-repertoire ranks of inferred template counts. A later analysis computed generation probabilities with a VDJ recombination model fitted to out-of-frame rearrangements, and checked the results against IGoR. Hypergeometric tests were used in a later analysis to score TCR-TCR, TCR-HLA and TCR-CMV co-occurrence, with a repertoire-size bias correction applied to the TCR pairs. A later analysis estimated false discovery rates by permuting HLA or CMV assignments 20 times. In a later analysis, co-occurring TCRs were grouped using DBSCAN, with TCRdist sequence similarity added in when clustering inside HLA-allele-positive subsets. Repertoires with fewer than 30,000 or more than 120,000 public chains, plus five repertoires with anomalous nucleotide sharing, were excluded from co-occurrence clustering. TCRdb's version of the immuneACCESS table is confined to in-frame rearrangements and falls short of the full clone set. An unresolved V gene accounts for under half of the shortfall where checked; the remainder is of unknown origin. The V and J calls and clone size come from that table; D and trimming were worked out from the DNA. In this sample the table shows 200,000 to 250,000 clones, 85% to 90% of which occur a single time. Jointly, the top ten make up about 1.2% of the sample.

The sample comprised PBMCs. The receptor's source is a human donor in good health. Rearrangement joined TRBV7-9 to TRBJ2-2, with TRBD2 identical over 13 junction bases. The DNA reads as follows: TGTGCCAGCAGCTCATGGACTAGCGGGAGATCTGGGGAGCTGTTTTTT. It translates as CASSSWTSGRSGELFF.